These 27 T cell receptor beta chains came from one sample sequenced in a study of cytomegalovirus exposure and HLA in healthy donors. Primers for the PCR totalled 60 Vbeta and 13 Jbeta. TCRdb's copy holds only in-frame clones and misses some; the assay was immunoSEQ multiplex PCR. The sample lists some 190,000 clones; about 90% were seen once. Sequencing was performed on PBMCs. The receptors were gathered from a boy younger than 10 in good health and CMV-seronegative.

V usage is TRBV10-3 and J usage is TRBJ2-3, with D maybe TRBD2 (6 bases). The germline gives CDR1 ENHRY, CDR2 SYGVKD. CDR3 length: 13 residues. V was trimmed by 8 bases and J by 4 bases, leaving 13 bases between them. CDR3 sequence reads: CAIAEGRADTQYF. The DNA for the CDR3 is TGTGCCATCGCGGAGGGCCGGGCAGATACGCAGTATTTT.

The CDR3 is CASSSFGEAFF. Written as DNA, the CDR3 is TGTGCCAGCAGTTCCTTCGGGGAAGCTTTCTTT. The rearrangement joins TRBV27 to TRBJ1-1, with unresolved D. V was cut by 4 bases and J by 8 bases, with 8 bases left in between. The CDR3 length is 11 residues. Germline loops: CDR1 MNHEY, CDR2 SMNVEV (reference sequence).

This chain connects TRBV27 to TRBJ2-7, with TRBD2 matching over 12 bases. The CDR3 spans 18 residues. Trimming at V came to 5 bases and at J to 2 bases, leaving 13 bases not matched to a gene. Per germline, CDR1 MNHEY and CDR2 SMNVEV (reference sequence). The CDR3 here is CASSQLAGGPPRAYEQYF. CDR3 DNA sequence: TGTGCCAGCAGTCAACTAGCGGGAGGCCCCCCCCGCGCCTACGAGCAGTACTTC.

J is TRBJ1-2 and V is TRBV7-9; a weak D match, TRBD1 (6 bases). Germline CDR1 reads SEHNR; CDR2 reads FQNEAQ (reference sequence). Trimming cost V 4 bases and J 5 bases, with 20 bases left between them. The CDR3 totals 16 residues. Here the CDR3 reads CASSSQGGAGAYGYTF. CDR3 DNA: TGTGCCAGCAGCTCCCAAGGGGGGGCAGGGGCGTATGGCTACACCTTC.

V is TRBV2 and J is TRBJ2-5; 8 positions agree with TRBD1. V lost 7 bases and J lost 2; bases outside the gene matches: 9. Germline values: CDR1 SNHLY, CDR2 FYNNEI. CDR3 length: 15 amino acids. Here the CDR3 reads CASNLDRGQQETQYF. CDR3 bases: TGTGCCAGCAACCTTGACAGGGGCCAACAAGAGACCCAGTACTTC.

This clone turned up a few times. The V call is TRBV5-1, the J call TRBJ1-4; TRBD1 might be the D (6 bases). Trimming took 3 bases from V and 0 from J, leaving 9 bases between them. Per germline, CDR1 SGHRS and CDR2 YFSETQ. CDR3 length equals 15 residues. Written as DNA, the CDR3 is TGCGCCAGCAGCTGGCAGGGGACAACTAATGAAAAACTGTTTTTT. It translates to CASSWQGTTNEKLFF.

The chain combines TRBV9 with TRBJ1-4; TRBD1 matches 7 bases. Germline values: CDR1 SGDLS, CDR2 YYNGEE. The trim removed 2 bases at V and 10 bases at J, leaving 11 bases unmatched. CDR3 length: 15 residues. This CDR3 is CASSVSTGHGGKLFF. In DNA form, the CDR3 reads TGTGCCAGCAGCGTCTCGACAGGGCACGGGGGAAAACTGTTTTTT.

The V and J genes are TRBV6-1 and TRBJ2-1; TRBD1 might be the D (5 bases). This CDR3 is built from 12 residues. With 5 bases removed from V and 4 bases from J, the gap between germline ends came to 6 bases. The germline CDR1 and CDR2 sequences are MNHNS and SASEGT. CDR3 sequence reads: CASSRQYNEQFF. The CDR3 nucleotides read TGTGCCAGCAGTAGACAGTACAATGAGCAGTTCTTC.

CDR3 in amino acids: CASAFSRTSGRDEQFF. CDR3 in DNA: TGTGCCAGCGCTTTCTCCAGGACTAGCGGGAGAGATGAGCAGTTCTTC. The chain uses TRBV7-6 and TRBJ2-1; 13 bases are shared with TRBD2. V dropped 8 bases and J dropped 8; count of bases not matched to a gene: 12. CDR3 length: 16 residues. The germline V gene encodes CDR1 SGHVS and CDR2 FNYEAQ.

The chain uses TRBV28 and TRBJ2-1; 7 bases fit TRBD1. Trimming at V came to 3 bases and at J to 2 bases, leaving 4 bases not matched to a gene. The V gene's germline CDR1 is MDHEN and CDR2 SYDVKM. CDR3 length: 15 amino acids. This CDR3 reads CASSLPQGTYNEQFF. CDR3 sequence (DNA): TGTGCCAGCAGTTTGCCACAGGGGACCTACAATGAGCAGTTCTTC.

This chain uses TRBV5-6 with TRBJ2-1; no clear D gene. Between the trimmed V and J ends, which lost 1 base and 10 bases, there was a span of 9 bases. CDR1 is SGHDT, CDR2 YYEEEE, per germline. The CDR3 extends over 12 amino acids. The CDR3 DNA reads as TGTGCCAGCAGCTTGCCCGCGAGGGAGCAGTTCTTC. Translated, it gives CASSLPAREQFF.

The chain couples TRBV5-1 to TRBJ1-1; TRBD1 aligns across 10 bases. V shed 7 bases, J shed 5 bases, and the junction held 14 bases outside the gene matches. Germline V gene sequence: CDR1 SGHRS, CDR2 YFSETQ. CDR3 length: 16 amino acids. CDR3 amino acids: CASSEQDGTGETEAFF. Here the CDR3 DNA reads TGCGCCAGCTCGGAACAGGATGGGACAGGGGAGACTGAAGCTTTCTTT.

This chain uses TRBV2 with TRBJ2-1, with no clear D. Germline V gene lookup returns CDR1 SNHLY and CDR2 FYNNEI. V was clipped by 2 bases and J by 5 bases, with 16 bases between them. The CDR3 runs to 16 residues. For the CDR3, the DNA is TGTGCCAGCAGTGAACCTTTTATTTACTTACACAATGAGCAGTTCTTC. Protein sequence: CASSEPFIYLHNEQFF.

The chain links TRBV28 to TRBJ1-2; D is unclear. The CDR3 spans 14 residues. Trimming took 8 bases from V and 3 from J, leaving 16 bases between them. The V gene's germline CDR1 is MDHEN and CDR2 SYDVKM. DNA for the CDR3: TGTGCCAGCTGTACCGGGGTTGGGGACTATGGCTACACCTTC. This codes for CASCTGVGDYGYTF.

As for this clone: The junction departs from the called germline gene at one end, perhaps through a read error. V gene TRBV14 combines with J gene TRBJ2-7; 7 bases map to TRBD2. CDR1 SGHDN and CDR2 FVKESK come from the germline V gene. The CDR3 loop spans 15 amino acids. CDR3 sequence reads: CASSQVGEGPADFHF. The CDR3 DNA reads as TGTGCCAGCAGCCAAGTCGGGGAGGGCCCAGCCGATTTTCACTTC. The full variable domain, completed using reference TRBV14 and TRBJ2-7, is EAGVTQFPSHSVIEKGQTVTLRCDPISGHDNLYWYRRVMGKEIKFLLHFVKESKQDESGMPNNRFLAERTGGTYSTLKVQPAELEDSGVYFCASSQVGEGPADFHFGPGTRLTVT.

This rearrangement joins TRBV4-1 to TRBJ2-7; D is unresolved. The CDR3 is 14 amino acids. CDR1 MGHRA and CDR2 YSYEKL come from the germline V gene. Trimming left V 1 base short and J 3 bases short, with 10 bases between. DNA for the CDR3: TGCGCCAGCAGCCAAGTCCCGGGTTACTACGAGCAGTACTTC. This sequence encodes CASSQVPGYYEQYF.

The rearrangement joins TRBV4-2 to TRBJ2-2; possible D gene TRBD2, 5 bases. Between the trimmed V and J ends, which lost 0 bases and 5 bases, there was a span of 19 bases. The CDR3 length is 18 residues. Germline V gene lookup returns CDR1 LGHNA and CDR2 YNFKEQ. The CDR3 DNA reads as TGTGCCAGCAGCCAAGATGACGCACGCAACACGGGGACCGGGGAGCTGTTTTTT. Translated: CASSQDDARNTGTGELFF.

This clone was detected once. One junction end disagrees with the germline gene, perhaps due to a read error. The CDR3 DNA is TGTGCCAGCAGCCGGGAGGGTGTAGGCTACACCTTC. This gives the protein CASSREGVGYTF. The chain has TRBV4-1 and TRBJ1-2; D is ambiguous. The CDR3 extends over 12 amino acids. Germline V gene lookup returns CDR1 MGHRA and CDR2 YSYEKL.

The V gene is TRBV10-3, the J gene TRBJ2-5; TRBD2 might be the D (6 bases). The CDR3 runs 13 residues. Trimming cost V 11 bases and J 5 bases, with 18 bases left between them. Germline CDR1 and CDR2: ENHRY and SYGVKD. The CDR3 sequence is CAARRGTGETQYF. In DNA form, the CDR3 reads TGTGCCGCCCGCCGTGGGACTGGGGAGACCCAGTACTTC.

The CDR3 protein is CASSRGTESIYEQFF. Here the CDR3 DNA reads TGCGCCAGCAGCCGAGGGACAGAATCCATCTATGAGCAGTTCTTC. The chain has TRBV5-1 and TRBJ2-1; TRBD1 matches 7 bases. The J segment lost 8 bases and the V segment lost 4 bases, leaving 12 bases of the junction unmatched. The CDR3 is 15 residues long. Germline V gene sequence: CDR1 SGHRS, CDR2 YFSETQ.

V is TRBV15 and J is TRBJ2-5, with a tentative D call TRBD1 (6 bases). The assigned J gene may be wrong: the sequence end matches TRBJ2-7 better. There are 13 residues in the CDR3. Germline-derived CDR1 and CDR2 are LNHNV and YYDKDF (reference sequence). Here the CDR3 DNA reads TGTGCCACCAGCCCACGGGAAGGGGGCGAGCAGTACTTC. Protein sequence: CATSPREGGEQYF.

In DNA form, the CDR3 reads TGTGCCAGCAGCTTAAGGTTCTCGGGACTAGCGGGAGAAGGAGATACGCAGTATTTT. As protein: CASSLRFSGLAGEGDTQYF. The V and J genes are TRBV11-2 and TRBJ2-3, with 14 bases fitting TRBD2. CDR3 length equals 19 residues. With V trimmed by 2 bases and J by 5 bases, 12 bases remained unmatched. Germline lookup yields CDR1 SGHAT and CDR2 FQNNGV.

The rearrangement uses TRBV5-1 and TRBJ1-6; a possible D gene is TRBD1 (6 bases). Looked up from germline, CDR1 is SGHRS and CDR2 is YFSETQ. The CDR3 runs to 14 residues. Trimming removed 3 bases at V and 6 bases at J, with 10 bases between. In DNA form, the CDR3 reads TGCGCCAGCAGCTCGACAGGACTTAATTCACCCCTCCACTTT. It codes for CASSSTGLNSPLHF. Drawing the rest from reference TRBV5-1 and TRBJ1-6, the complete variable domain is KAGVTQTPRYLIKTRGQQVTLSCSPISGHRSVSWYQQTPGQGLQFLFEYFSETQRNKGNFPGRFSGRQFSNSRSEMNVSTLELGDSALYLCASSSTGLNSPLHFGNGTRLTVT.

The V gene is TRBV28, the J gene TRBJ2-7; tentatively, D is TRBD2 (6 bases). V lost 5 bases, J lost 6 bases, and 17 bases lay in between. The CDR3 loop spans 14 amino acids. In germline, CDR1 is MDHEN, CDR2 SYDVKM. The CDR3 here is CASSGVGRYSEQYF. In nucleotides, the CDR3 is TGTGCCAGCAGTGGCGTGGGGAGGTACTCCGAGCAGTACTTC.

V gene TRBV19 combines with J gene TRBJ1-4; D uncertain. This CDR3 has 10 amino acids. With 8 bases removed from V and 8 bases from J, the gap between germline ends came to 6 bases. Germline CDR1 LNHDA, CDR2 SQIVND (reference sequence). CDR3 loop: CASRGEKLFF. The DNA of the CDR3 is TGTGCCAGTCGCGGCGAAAAACTGTTTTTT.

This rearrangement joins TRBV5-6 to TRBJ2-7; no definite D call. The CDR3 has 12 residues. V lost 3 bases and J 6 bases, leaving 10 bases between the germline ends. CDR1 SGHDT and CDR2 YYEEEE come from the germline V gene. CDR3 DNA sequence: TGTGCCAGCAGCTACGAGCGCCGCGAGCAGTACTTC. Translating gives CASSYERREQYF. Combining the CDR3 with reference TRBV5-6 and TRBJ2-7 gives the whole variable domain DAGVTQSPTHLIKTRGQQVTLRCSPKSGHDTVSWYQQALGQGPQFIFQYYEEEERQRGNFPDRFSGHQFPNYSSELNVNALLLGDSALYLCASSYERREQYFGPGTRLTVT.

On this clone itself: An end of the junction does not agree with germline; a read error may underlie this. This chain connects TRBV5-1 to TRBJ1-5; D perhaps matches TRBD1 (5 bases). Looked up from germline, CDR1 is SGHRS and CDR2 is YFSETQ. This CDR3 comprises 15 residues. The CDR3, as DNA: TGCGCCGGCAGCGAAGGGGTCCTTAGCAATCAGCCCCAGCATTTT. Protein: CAGSEGVLSNQPQHF.